These 4 T cell receptor beta chains were all obtained from the same sample, sequenced in a study of breast tumors, draining lymph nodes, adjacent tissues. The lymph nodes were axillary draining lymph nodes from breast cancer patients. Via MiXCR, TCRdb re-called the multiplex PCR reads, giving one row per CDR3 protein. The repertoire consists of 180,000 or so distinct CDR3 sequences, with around 29% occurring once and the leading ten covering 4.3%. The source material was axillary lymph node tissue. The receptors derive from a female donor with breast cancer. Some clones in this sample may be carry-over from other donors' samples.

Regarding this clonotype: This may stem from a read error, because a much larger clone lies one nucleotide away. The V and J genes are TRBV4-1 and TRBJ1-6; possible D gene TRBD1, 6 bases. The CDR3 has 15 amino acids. CDR1 MGHRA and CDR2 YSYEKL come from the germline V gene. Trimming stripped 5 bases from V and 5 bases from J, with 13 bases between. The CDR3 protein is CASSVGQSNNSPLHF. The CDR3 DNA sequence: TGCGCCAGCAGCGTTGGACAGAGCAATAATTCACCCCTCCACTTT.

The chain is built from TRBV21-1 and TRBJ2-1; the table names TRBD2, a call not compared with the DNA. TRBV21-1 is shown as a pseudogene. This CDR3 contains 16 residues. The CDR3 loop is CASSIPREGVSNEQFF. CDR3 bases: TGTGCCAGCAGCATCCCCCGGGAGGGAGTTAGCAATGAGCAGTTCTTC.

As concerns this clonotype: This sequence may be a read error, since a much larger clone differs from it by one base. The chain couples TRBV6-1 to TRBJ2-5; perhaps TRBD2 as D (7 bases). This CDR3 contains 17 residues. Trimming shortened V by 3 bases and J by 1 base, and 18 bases separated the two germline ends. CDR1 and CDR2 from the germline V gene are MNHNS and SASEGT. This CDR3 reads CASSEALPGGLQETQYF. The CDR3 nucleotides read TGTGCCAGCAGTGAGGCACTACCCGGGGGGCTCCAAGAGACCCAGTACTTC.

V and J are TRBV20-1 and TRBJ2-3; 8 nucleotides agree with TRBD2. V lost 6 bases, J lost 6 bases, and 14 bases stayed unmatched. The CDR3 is 15 residues long. Germline assignment: CDR1 DFQATT and CDR2 SNEGSKA (reference sequence). CDR3 sequence (DNA): TGCAGTGCCAGTCCGGGACTAGTGAGGGGTGATACGCAGTATTTT. Amino acids: CSASPGLVRGDTQYF.